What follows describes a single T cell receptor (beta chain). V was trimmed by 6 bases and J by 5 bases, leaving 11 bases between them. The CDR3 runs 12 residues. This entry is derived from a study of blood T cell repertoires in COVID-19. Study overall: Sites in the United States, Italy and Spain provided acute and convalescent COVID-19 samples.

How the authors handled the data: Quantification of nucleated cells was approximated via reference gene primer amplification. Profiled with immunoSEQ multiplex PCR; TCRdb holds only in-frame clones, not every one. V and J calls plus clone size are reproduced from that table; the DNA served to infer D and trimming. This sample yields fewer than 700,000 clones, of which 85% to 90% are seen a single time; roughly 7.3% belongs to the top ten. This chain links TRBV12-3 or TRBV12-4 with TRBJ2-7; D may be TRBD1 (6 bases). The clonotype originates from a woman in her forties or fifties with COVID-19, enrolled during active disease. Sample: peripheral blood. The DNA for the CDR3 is TGTGCCAGCAGCGGGACAAACGACGAGCAGTACTTC. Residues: CASSGTNDEQYF.